This T cell receptor (beta chain) was captured in a study of CD8 T cells in Susac syndrome. While serving as controls, healthy donors were matched for age and sex. RNA totalling about 0.45 to 1 ug underwent reverse transcription with random hexamers. The CDR3 of TCR beta was amplified by immunoSEQ multiplex PCR across 54 Vbeta and 13 Jbeta. TCRdb called the immunoSEQ multiplex PCR reads again in MiXCR, with one record for every CDR3 protein. This table holds under 200,000 distinct CDR3 sequences, about 93% found once. This clonotype has just a few counts. Unmatched junction bases numbered 10, after V lost 3 bases and J lost 4 bases. This CDR3 spans 16 amino acids. The germline gives CDR1 SGHAT, CDR2 FQNNGV.

The rearrangement links TRBV11-2 to TRBJ1-2, with TRBD1 matching over 8 bases. This sequence was found in a human donor in good health. Sequencing used CD4+ T cells from PBMCs. CDR3 DNA sequence: TGTGCCAGCAGCTTTAGTCGACAGGGGATCCTCTATGGCTACACCTTC. Translating gives CASSFSRQGILYGYTF. The full variable domain, in which reference TRBV11-2 and TRBJ1-2 provide the parts outside the CDR3, is EAGVAQSPRYKIIEKRQSVAFWCNPISGHATLYWYQQILGQGPKLLIQFQNNGVVDDSQLPKDRFSAERLKGVDSTLKIQPAKLEDSAVYLCASSFSRQGILYGYTFGSGTRLTVV.